This passage covers 13 T cell receptor beta chains from one sample sequenced in a study of beta chain features in type 1 diabetes. The isolated RNA, all of it, was reverse transcribed, so expressed TCRB transcripts were what got sequenced. Profiled with immunoSEQ multiplex PCR; TCRdb holds only in-frame clones, not every one. The table records hundreds of thousands of clones, roughly 15% of them present only once. Input material: naive CD4+ T cells from blood. All receptors derive from a man aged 18 to 35 in good health.

The V call is TRBV7-2, the J call TRBJ2-5; tentative D call: TRBD1 (6 bases). This CDR3 has 13 amino acids. V gave up 7 bases and J gave up 3 bases, with 12 bases separating them. From germline, CDR1 is SGHTA and CDR2 FQGNSA. The CDR3 DNA reads as TGTGCCAGCAACCACTACAGGGAAGAGACCCAGTACTTC. The encoded protein is CASNHYREETQYF.

This clone was seen a handful of times. The sample holds other DNA sequences that translate to the same CDR3. This chain uses TRBV18 with TRBJ2-5, with no clear D. Trimming took off 2 bases at V and 3 bases at J, with 4 bases between the two ends. The CDR3 is 12 amino acids. From germline, CDR1 is KGHSH and CDR2 LQKENI. The DNA of the CDR3 is TGTGCCAGCTCACCAAGGGAAGAGACCCAGTACTTC. Translated: CASSPREETQYF. The full variable domain, in which reference TRBV18 and TRBJ2-5 provide the parts outside the CDR3, is NAGVMQNPRHLVRRRGQEARLRCSPMKGHSHVYWYRQLPEEGLKFMVYLQKENIIDESGMPKERFSAEFPKEGPSILRIQQVVRGDSAAYFCASSPREETQYFGPGTRLLVL.

The chain combines TRBV4-1 with TRBJ1-5; D is ambiguous. The CDR3 totals 15 residues. Germline CDR1 and CDR2: MGHRA and YSYEKL. V was cut by 3 bases and J by 0 bases, with 9 bases left in between. In nucleotides, the CDR3 is TGCGCCAGCAGCCAGACCCAGTTTAGCAATCAGCCCCAGCATTTT. The encoded protein is CASSQTQFSNQPQHF.

This clone was detected only a few times. This rearrangement joins TRBV2 to TRBJ1-4; 7 bases align to TRBD1. Trimming took 6 bases from V and 6 from J; bases not matched to a gene: 4. Germline assignment: CDR1 SNHLY and CDR2 FYNNEI. The CDR3 has 13 residues. Written as DNA, the CDR3 is TGTGCCAGCAGGGCGGGACAGTATGAAAAACTGTTTTTT. It encodes CASRAGQYEKLFF.

This clone has more than one count but fewer than ten. The chain links TRBV5-1 to TRBJ2-3; 7 bases are shared with TRBD1. This CDR3 contains 16 residues. V dropped 0 bases and J dropped 2; count of bases not matched to a gene: 6. Germline V gene sequence: CDR1 SGHRS, CDR2 YFSETQ. The CDR3 loop is CASSLGGQSLTDTQYF. Written as DNA, the CDR3 is TGCGCCAGCAGCTTGGGGGGACAGTCGCTCACAGATACGCAGTATTTT.

This clone was seen more than once but under ten times. V is TRBV9 and J is TRBJ1-5; D possibly corresponds to TRBD1 (5 bases). Germline V gene data show CDR1 as SGDLS and CDR2 as YYNGEE. Trimming took off 4 bases at V and 2 bases at J, with 13 bases between the two ends. This CDR3 comprises 15 residues. CDR3 bases: TGTGCCAGCAGCCAGGGTGGTTTCGGCAATCAGCCCCAGCATTTT. Protein sequence: CASSQGGFGNQPQHF.

Points on this clone: In the same sample, other DNA sequences code for this CDR3. The chain is built from TRBV9 and TRBJ2-3; D could derive from TRBD1 or TRBD2 (5 bases each). Trimming took 3 bases from V and 1 from J, leaving 12 bases between them. The germline gives CDR1 SGDLS, CDR2 YYNGEE. The CDR3 loop spans 15 amino acids. Here the CDR3 reads CASSASPGRTDTQYF. CDR3 nucleotides: TGTGCCAGCAGCGCCTCTCCGGGGCGCACAGATACGCAGTATTTT.

The genes are TRBV5-4 and TRBJ1-1; D remains ambiguous. Germline loops: CDR1 SGHNT, CDR2 YYREEE (reference sequence). Trimming cost V 3 bases and J 3 bases, with 6 bases left between them. The CDR3 covers 12 residues. CDR3 nucleotides: TGTGCCAGCAGCTCACTGGACACTGAAGCTTTCTTT. This encodes CASSSLDTEAFF. Full variable domain (missing parts from reference TRBV5-4 and TRBJ1-1): ETGVTQSPTHLIKTRGQQVTLRCSSQSGHNTVSWYQQALGQGPQFIFQYYREEENGRGNFPPRFSGLQFPNYSSELNVNALELDDSALYLCASSSLDTEAFFGQGTRLTVV.

The chain couples TRBV5-1 to TRBJ2-7; 11 bases line up with TRBD2. Germline CDR1 SGHRS, CDR2 YFSETQ. The J segment lost 0 bases and the V segment lost 4 bases, leaving 6 bases of the junction unmatched. The CDR3 is 16 amino acids. The CDR3 spells CASSGLTSGSSYEQYF. In DNA form, the CDR3 reads TGCGCCAGCAGCGGCTTAACTAGCGGGAGCTCCTACGAGCAGTACTTC.

This chain joins TRBV4-2 and TRBJ2-2; no clear D gene. The CDR3 runs to 14 residues. Deletions cut 0 bases from V and 4 bases from J, with 6 bases between. The germline V gene encodes CDR1 LGHNA and CDR2 YNFKEQ. This chain's CDR3 is CASSQDRVTGELFF. The CDR3 DNA follows: TGTGCCAGCAGCCAAGATCGAGTCACCGGGGAGCTGTTTTTT.

The V and J genes are TRBV7-3 and TRBJ2-7, with TRBD2 matching over 10 bases. The CDR3 has 15 amino acids. Germline CDR1 and CDR2: SGHTA and FQGTGA. With 5 bases clipped from V and 2 bases from J, the junction kept 6 bases outside the gene matches. Written as DNA, the CDR3 is TGTGCCAGCAGCCCCTTTCTAGCGGGGGCCTACGAGCAGTACTTC. It encodes CASSPFLAGAYEQYF.

The chain combines TRBV7-9 with TRBJ2-3; D possibly matches TRBD1 or TRBD2 (5 bases each). With 2 bases removed from V and 1 base from J, the gap between germline ends came to 10 bases. The CDR3 is made up of 15 amino acids. Germline V gene data show CDR1 as SEHNR and CDR2 as FQNEAQ (reference sequence). The CDR3 here is CASSLSRGRTDTQYF. CDR3 nucleotides: TGTGCCAGCAGCTTAAGTCGGGGACGCACAGATACGCAGTATTTT.

V and J are TRBV6-5 and TRBJ2-7; 11 bases agree with TRBD2. The CDR3 contains 13 residues. V lost 6 bases, J lost 4 bases, and 2 bases stayed unmatched. Germline assignment: CDR1 MNHEY and CDR2 SVGAGI. In DNA, the CDR3 is TGTGCCAGCAGGACTAGCGGGAAGTACGAGCAGTACTTC. Translated: CASRTSGKYEQYF.